This TCR beta chain derives from a study of Ad26.COV2.S vaccination and SARS-CoV-2 variants. Study-wide context: In the study, Ad26.COV2.S was injected intramuscularly once, or twice 56 days apart.

Treatment specified: roughly 18 received Ad26.COV2.S at low or high dose, single or two shots; five or six received placebo; per-sample allocation not given. On day 63 after the first injection, vaccine and placebo recipients gave samples. An Ad26 vector that expressed Wuhan-strain SARS-CoV-2 spike constituted the vaccine. Some clones are missing from TCRdb's copy, which holds only in-frame ones; the method was immunoSEQ multiplex PCR. The repertoire has over 450,000 clones, roughly nine tenths of them found once; the top ten carry 1.5% to 2%. The source of this sequence is a person between 18 and 60 years old who received the Ad26.COV2.S COVID-19 vaccine or a placebo. Source: peripheral blood, taken in a trial of Ad26.COV2.S vaccine versus placebo.

The CDR3 bases are TGTGCCACCAGTCCCCCGGGACAGGGGCCCTATGGCTACACCTTC. Encoded protein: CATSPPGQGPYGYTF. This chain links TRBV15 with TRBJ1-2; 10 bases are shared with TRBD1. V was pared by 6 bases and J by 4 bases, with 8 bases of the junction left unmatched. CDR1 and CDR2 from the germline V gene are LNHNV and YYDKDF (reference sequence). The CDR3 has 15 residues.